Below, 19 T cell receptor beta chains from the same sample are listed, as sequenced in a study of blood T cell repertoires in COVID-19. Clones were sequenced by immunoSEQ multiplex PCR, and TCRdb holds only the in-frame ones, with some missing. The sample carries tens of thousands of clones, about 91% recorded once. The material sequenced was peripheral blood. Receptor source: an older woman with active COVID-19.

This chain uses TRBV6-4 with TRBJ1-5; the D is unclear. Trimming shortened V by 2 bases and J by 2 bases, and 13 bases separated the two germline ends. The CDR3 consists of 16 residues. CDR1 MRHNA and CDR2 SNTAGT come from the germline V gene. CDR3 in DNA: TGTGCCAGCAGTGACGGTGCCCGGGGTGGCAATCAGCCCCAGCATTTT. Its translation: CASSDGARGGNQPQHF.

The V call is TRBV5-4, the J call TRBJ2-1, with 8 bases aligning to TRBD2. V shed 4 bases, J shed 4 bases, and the junction held 10 bases outside the gene matches. CDR1 SGHNT and CDR2 YYREEE come from the germline V gene (reference sequence). There are 16 residues in the CDR3. CDR3 nucleotide sequence: TGTGCCAGCAGCGTCCGGGGGGGAGAGGGATACAATGAGCAGTTCTTC. It encodes CASSVRGGEGYNEQFF. Full variable domain (remainder filled in from reference TRBV5-4 and TRBJ2-1): ETGVTQSPTHLIKTRGQQVTLRCSSQSGHNTVSWYQQALGQGPQFIFQYYREEENGRGNFPPRFSGLQFPNYSSELNVNALELDDSALYLCASSVRGGEGYNEQFFGPGTRLTVL.

The genes are TRBV2 and TRBJ1-2; 8 bases are a match to TRBD1. Germline values: CDR1 SNHLY, CDR2 FYNNEI. The CDR3 contains 16 residues. The V gene end was trimmed by 6 bases and the J gene end by 2 bases; junction bases not matched to a gene: 11. CDR3 DNA: TGTGCCAGCAGAGGCGGGACAGGCGGGTACAACTATGGCTACACCTTC. Protein: CASRGGTGGYNYGYTF. The whole variable domain, filled in from reference TRBV2 and TRBJ1-2, reads EPEVTQTPSHQVTQMGQEVILRCVPISNHLYFYWYRQILGQKVEFLVSFYNNEISEKSEIFDDQFSVERPDGSNFTLKIRSTKLEDSAMYFCASRGGTGGYNYGYTFGSGTRLTVV.

The chain couples TRBV2 to TRBJ1-1; D unclear. Looked up from germline, CDR1 is SNHLY and CDR2 is FYNNEI. The CDR3 totals 12 residues. Trimming pared 6 bases from V and 4 bases from J, leaving 9 bases between. Here the CDR3 reads CASSREGTEAFF. The CDR3 coding sequence is TGTGCCAGCAGCCGGGAGGGCACTGAAGCTTTCTTT. Full variable domain (missing parts from reference TRBV2 and TRBJ1-1): EPEVTQTPSHQVTQMGQEVILRCVPISNHLYFYWYRQILGQKVEFLVSFYNNEISEKSEIFDDQFSVERPDGSNFTLKIRSTKLEDSAMYFCASSREGTEAFFGQGTRLTVV.

V and J are TRBV5-1 and TRBJ2-2; TRBD1 might be the D (7 bases). Trimming removed 0 bases from V and 7 bases from J, with 13 bases in between. The CDR3 is 15 residues long. Germline values: CDR1 SGHRS, CDR2 YFSETQ. The CDR3 DNA sequence: TGCGCCAGCAGCTTGGCCGGACAGGAGGGCGGGGAGCTGTTTTTT. Protein: CASSLAGQEGGELFF.

V is TRBV9 and J is TRBJ2-7, with 9 bases identical to TRBD1. CDR1 and CDR2 (germline): SGDLS, YYNGEE. Trimming at V came to 0 bases and at J to 6 bases, leaving 7 bases not matched to a gene. This CDR3 has 15 residues. CDR3 region: CASSVAGQGLGEQYF. CDR3 nucleotides: TGTGCCAGCAGCGTAGCCGGACAGGGGCTTGGCGAGCAGTACTTC.

The V call is TRBV7-2, the J call TRBJ2-3; D is perhaps TRBD1 (6 bases). Germline values: CDR1 SGHTA, CDR2 FQGNSA. The CDR3 has 14 residues. Deletions cut 5 bases from V and 5 bases from J, with 14 bases between. The CDR3 here is CASSPRTGIDTQYF. The CDR3 bases are TGTGCCAGCAGCCCCCGTACAGGGATAGATACGCAGTATTTT. The full variable domain, in which reference TRBV7-2 and TRBJ2-3 provide the parts outside the CDR3, is GAGVSQSPSNKVTEKGKDVELRCDPISGHTALYWYRQSLGQGLEFLIYFQGNSAPDKSGLPSDRFSAERTGGSVSTLTIQRTQQEDSAVYLCASSPRTGIDTQYFGPGTRLTVL.

The chain recombines TRBV5-4 with TRBJ2-7; D may be TRBD2 (6 bases). Germline values: CDR1 SGHNT, CDR2 YYREEE (reference sequence). V shed 4 bases and J shed 3 bases, with 26 bases lying between them. This CDR3 spans 18 amino acids. The CDR3 reads CASSVWGVAASLGYEQYF. DNA for the CDR3: TGTGCCAGCAGCGTTTGGGGGGTCGCGGCCTCACTAGGCTACGAGCAGTACTTC.

This rearrangement joins TRBV4-1 to TRBJ2-1; TRBD2 is a possible D gene (6 bases). This CDR3 is 17 amino acids long. V was cut by 1 base and J by 10 bases, with 23 bases left in between. Germline CDR1 is MGHRA and CDR2 is YSYEKL. The DNA of the CDR3 is TGCGCCAGCAGCCAAGCTCCAGCGGGTTGGCTACTTGTGGAGCAGTTCTTC. Amino acid sequence: CASSQAPAGWLLVEQFF.

This chain uses TRBV27 with TRBJ2-2; a possible D gene is TRBD2 (5 bases). V was pared by 5 bases and J by 0 bases, with 16 bases between. This CDR3 has 17 amino acids. CDR1 MNHEY and CDR2 SMNVEV come from the germline V gene (reference sequence). CDR3 coding DNA: TGTGCCAGCAGTGAAACAAGGATTAGCGCGAACACCGGGGAGCTGTTTTTT. Protein: CASSETRISANTGELFF.

The DNA for the CDR3 is TGCGCCAGCAGCACCTCGGGGCGGGGGAGACACAATGAGCAGTTCTTC. This sequence encodes CASSTSGRGRHNEQFF. The chain has TRBV5-1 and TRBJ2-1; 7 positions match TRBD2. The CDR3 is 16 residues long. CDR1 and CDR2 (germline): SGHRS, YFSETQ. V lost 4 bases, J lost 5 bases, and 12 bases stayed unmatched.

This sequence joins TRBV6-5 and TRBJ1-6; 9 nucleotides align to TRBD1. The J segment lost 8 bases and the V segment lost 7 bases, leaving 6 bases of the junction unmatched. Germline V gene data show CDR1 as MNHEY and CDR2 as SVGAGI. The CDR3 extends over 14 amino acids. CDR3 in amino acids: CASITRTGDSPLHF. The DNA of the CDR3 is TGTGCCAGCATCACGAGGACAGGGGATTCACCCCTCCACTTT.

The CDR3 sequence: CASSIAGFEAFF. CDR3 nucleotide sequence: TGTGCCAGTAGTATAGCCGGGTTCGAAGCTTTCTTT. The chain couples TRBV19 to TRBJ1-1; D unclear. V dropped 1 base and J dropped 8 bases, with 8 bases sitting between them. The CDR3 is made up of 12 amino acids. Germline V gene lookup returns CDR1 LNHDA and CDR2 SQIVND (reference sequence).

J is TRBJ1-5 and V is TRBV28, with unresolved D. Germline V CDR1 and CDR2: MDHEN, SYDVKM. The CDR3 sequence is 15 residues long. Trimming took 4 bases from V and 0 from J, leaving 10 bases between them. The CDR3 sequence: CASSSRLISNQPQHF. The CDR3 coding sequence is TGTGCCAGCAGTTCCAGGTTAATTAGCAATCAGCCCCAGCATTTT.

The V gene is TRBV12-5, the J gene TRBJ2-3; possible D gene TRBD1, 6 bases. V was cut by 0 bases and J by 3 bases, with 10 bases left in between. CDR3 length: 15 amino acids. Germline CDR1 is LGHNT and CDR2 is FRNRAP. CDR3 sequence reads: CASGLVAGVTDTQYF. The CDR3 DNA follows: TGTGCTAGTGGTTTGGTAGCAGGGGTTACAGATACGCAGTATTTT. Full variable domain (outside the CDR3, taken from reference TRBV12-5 and TRBJ2-3): DARVTQTPRHKVTEMGQEVTMRCQPILGHNTVFWYRQTMMQGLELLAYFRNRAPLDDSGMPKDRFSAEMPDATLATLKIQPSEPRDSAVYFCASGLVAGVTDTQYFGPGTRLTVL.

The chain combines TRBV11-2 with TRBJ1-5, with a tentative D call TRBD1 (5 bases). The CDR3 has 13 residues. CDR1 and CDR2 (germline): SGHAT, FQNNGV. Trimming stripped 6 bases from V and 5 bases from J, with 11 bases between. The CDR3 DNA follows: TGTGCCAGCAGTTCTCAGGGTGATCAGCCCCAGCATTTT. It encodes CASSSQGDQPQHF.

The chain links TRBV10-3 to TRBJ2-2, with 14 bases matching TRBD2. The CDR3 has 15 residues. Trimming took 7 bases from V and 3 from J; bases not matched to a gene: 1. The germline V gene has CDR1 ENHRY and CDR2 SYGVKD. The CDR3 DNA follows: TGTGCCATCAAGGGACTAGCGGGGGACACCGGGGAGCTGTTTTTT. Its protein is CAIKGLAGDTGELFF.

The V gene is TRBV5-1, the J gene TRBJ2-7; 7 bases match TRBD1. Germline V CDR1 and CDR2: SGHRS, YFSETQ. V trimming: 2 bases; J trimming: 5 bases; junction bases outside the gene matches: 13. This CDR3 has 16 residues. CDR3 sequence reads: CASSFSDRVVKNEQYF. The CDR3 DNA follows: TGCGCCAGCAGCTTCTCCGACAGGGTGGTAAAGAACGAGCAGTACTTC.

The CDR3 coding sequence is TGTGCCAGCAGTTACAACAGTAGGAACACTGAAGCTTTCTTT. Residues: CASSYNSRNTEAFF. J is TRBJ1-1 and V is TRBV6-5; D unclear. The CDR3 is 14 residues long. CDR1 and CDR2 (germline): MNHEY, SVGAGI. Trimming pared 2 bases from V and 1 base from J, leaving 8 bases between.